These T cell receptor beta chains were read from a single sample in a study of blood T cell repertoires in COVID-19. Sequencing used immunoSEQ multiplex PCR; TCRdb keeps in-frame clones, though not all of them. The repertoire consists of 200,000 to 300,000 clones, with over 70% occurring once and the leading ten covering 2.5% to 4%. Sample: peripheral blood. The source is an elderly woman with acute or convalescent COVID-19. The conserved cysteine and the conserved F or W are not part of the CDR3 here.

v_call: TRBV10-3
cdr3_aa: AITAGGMNTEAF

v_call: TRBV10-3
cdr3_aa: AISEMEYQETQY

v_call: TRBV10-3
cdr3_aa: AISREGFIYEQY

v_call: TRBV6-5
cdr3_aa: ASRSTNWAYGYT

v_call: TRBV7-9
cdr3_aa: ASSLMGEVNTEAF

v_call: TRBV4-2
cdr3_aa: ASSQRGLAGAVGELF

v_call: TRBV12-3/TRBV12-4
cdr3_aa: ASSEREVNEQF

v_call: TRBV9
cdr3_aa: ASSRQGDKGYGYT

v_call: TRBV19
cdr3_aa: ASRRTGQGHSSNQPQH

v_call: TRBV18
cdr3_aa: ASSPGQRLAGGEETQY

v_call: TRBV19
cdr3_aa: ASSETGAGANVLT

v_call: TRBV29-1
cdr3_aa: SVGGREQY

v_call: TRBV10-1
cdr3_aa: ASSAGQTNSPLH

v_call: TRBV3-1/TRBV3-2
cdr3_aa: ASSQGNRDQPQH

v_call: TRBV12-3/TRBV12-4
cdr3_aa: ASSRDRGYEQY

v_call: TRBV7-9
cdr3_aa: ASSLAGVIYGYT

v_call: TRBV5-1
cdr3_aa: ASSLAGGRGYGYT

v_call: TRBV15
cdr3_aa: ATSRDRVQASYEQY

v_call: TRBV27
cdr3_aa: ASSRTPALAGQTNEQF

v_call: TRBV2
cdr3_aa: ASNTPDTEAF

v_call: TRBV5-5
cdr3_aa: ASSRATSQSPIQY

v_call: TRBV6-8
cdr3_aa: ASSYKRLPGGNEQF

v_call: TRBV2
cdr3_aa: ASREASGGKGYT

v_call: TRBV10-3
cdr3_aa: AISDSLGTGENTEAF

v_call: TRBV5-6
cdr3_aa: ASSLRGDSRAF

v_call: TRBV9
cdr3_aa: ASSPLSSSGNTIY

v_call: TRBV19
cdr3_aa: ASSIDVRAEAF

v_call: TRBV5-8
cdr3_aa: ASSLGTTYNSPLH

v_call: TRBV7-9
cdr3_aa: ASSLEEGGYT

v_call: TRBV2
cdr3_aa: ASRGQTNTGELF

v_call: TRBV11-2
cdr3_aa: ASSLDRGTDTQY

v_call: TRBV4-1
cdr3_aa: ASSQPVSGRRDTQY

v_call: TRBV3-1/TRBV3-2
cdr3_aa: ASSLRLAGQETQY

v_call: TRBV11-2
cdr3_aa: ASSLVLPPRQGRDT

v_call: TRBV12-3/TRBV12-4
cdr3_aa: ASSFGQSYGYT

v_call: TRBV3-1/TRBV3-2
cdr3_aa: ASSQGTSGGGRY

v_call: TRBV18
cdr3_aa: ASSPFDRVTEAF

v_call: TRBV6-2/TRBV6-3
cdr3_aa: ASSITGRNTEAF

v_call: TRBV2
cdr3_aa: ASRSGLYSNQPQH

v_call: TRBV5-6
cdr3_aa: ASSLGQRDLIEQY

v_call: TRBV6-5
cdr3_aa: ASSYLMGQGTGEQY

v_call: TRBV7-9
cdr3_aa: ASSRVSGGARNTQY

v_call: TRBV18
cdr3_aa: ASSPGQGSQETQY

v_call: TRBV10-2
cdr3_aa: ASSESTSGGGELF

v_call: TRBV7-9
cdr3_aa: ASSPEGPLNTGELF

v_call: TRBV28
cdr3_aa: ASRPGQGGQPQH

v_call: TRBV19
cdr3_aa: ASSIRGGVSNEQF

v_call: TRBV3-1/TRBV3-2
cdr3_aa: ASSQASLLAKNIQY

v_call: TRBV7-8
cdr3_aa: ASSQTGGGGYT

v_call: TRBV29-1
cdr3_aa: SVEELGQGNEQF

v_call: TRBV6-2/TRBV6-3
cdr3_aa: ASSRTYNEQF

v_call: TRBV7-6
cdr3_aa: ASSSLNPGSSGNTIY

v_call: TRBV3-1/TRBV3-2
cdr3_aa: ASSQQARGGYT

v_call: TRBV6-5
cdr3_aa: ASRGAGVGRNEQF

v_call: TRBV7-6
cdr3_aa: ASSSRIRDRSTGELF

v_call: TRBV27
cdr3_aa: ASSLQGSLETQY

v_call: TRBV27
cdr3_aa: ASSLGTGGNQPQH

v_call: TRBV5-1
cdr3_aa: ASSPRQGQSSGANVLT

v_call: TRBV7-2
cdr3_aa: ASSTGPSGYT

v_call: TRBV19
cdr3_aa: ASSFTGETGYT